These T cell receptor beta chains were read from a single sample in a study of T cell changes during pregnancy in multiple sclerosis. Assay: immunoSEQ multiplex PCR; the TCRdb copy retains only in-frame clones and omits some. Among some 120,000 clones listed, about 94% were seen once. Here the sequenced sample was peripheral blood, taken before pregnancy. The source of these receptors is a female donor with multiple sclerosis, enrolled in a pregnancy study. The CDR3 runs from the conserved cysteine through the conserved F or W. D genes are given only for firm matches. Only part of the rows carry a size: once, few, many, or a class if the clone is expanded.

>TRBV14|-|TRBJ2-2|-
TGTGCCAGCCGAAATCAGGGAAACACCGGGGAGCTGTTTTTT
CASRNQGNTGELFF
>TRBV9|TRBD2|TRBJ2-1|-
TGTGCCAGCAGCGTAGGAGGCGGGGGGCCTGGCGAGCAGTTCTTC
CASSVGGGGPGEQFF
>TRBV28|-|TRBJ2-7|-
TGTGCCAGCTTAGGCCCAGGGAGGTACGAGCAGTACTTC
CASLGPGRYEQYF
>TRBV6-1|TRBD1|TRBJ1-1|-
TGTGCCAGCGGAAGTAGACAGGGTAGTTTTACTGAAGCTTTCTTT
CASGSRQGSFTEAFF
>TRBV7-9|-|TRBJ1-1|-
TGTGCCAGCAGCGAGGGGGTGGGGGACACTGAAGCTTTCTTT
CASSEGVGDTEAFF
>TRBV6-5|-|TRBJ1-1|-
TGTGCCAGCAGACTTGTGAACACTGAAGCTTTCTTT
CASRLVNTEAFF
>TRBV19|TRBD1|TRBJ1-5|once
TGTGCCAGTAGTGTGCTCTGGACAGGGGGCGGTCAGCCCCAGCATTTT
CASSVLWTGGGQPQHF
>TRBV2|-|TRBJ2-3|once
TGTGCCAGCGAAACAGAACTGACAGATACGCAGTATTTT
CASETELTDTQYF
>TRBV11-2|-|TRBJ1-2|-
TGTGCCAGCAGCTTAGGCGGGAACTATGGCTACACCTTC
CASSLGGNYGYTF
>TRBV5-1|TRBD2|TRBJ2-1|-
TGCGCCAGCAGCCCCTGGACTAGCGGGAGGGCCGGTTTAGGGTCCTACAATGAGCAGTTCTTC
CASSPWTSGRAGLGSYNEQFF
>TRBV27|-|TRBJ2-3|once
TGTGCCAGCAGTTTCACTAGCACCTCAGATACGCAGTATTTT
CASSFTSTSDTQYF
>TRBV19|TRBD2|TRBJ2-2|-
TGTGCCAGTAGTATACGGGGGGACCCAGGCACCGGGGAGCTGTTTTTT
CASSIRGDPGTGELFF
>TRBV7-6|-|TRBJ1-1|-
TGTGCCAGCAGCTTAGTGGAGGGAACCACTGAAGCTTTCTTT
CASSLVEGTTEAFF
>TRBV18|-|TRBJ2-1|-
TGTGCCAGCTCACCGATCCACTCTAGCTCCTACAATGAGCAGTTCTTC
CASSPIHSSSYNEQFF
>TRBV5-1|TRBD1|TRBJ1-1|few
TGCGCCAGCAGCCCCACAGGGGAAAACACTGAAGCTTTCTTT
CASSPTGENTEAFF
>TRBV19|-|TRBJ2-5|-
TGTGCCAGTAGTCCCGGCGGGACCCAGTACTTC
CASSPGGTQYF
>TRBV7-2|-|TRBJ2-3|-
TGTGCCAGCAGCTCGTCTAGCGTGGCAGATACGCAGTATTTT
CASSSSSVADTQYF
>TRBV30|-|TRBJ2-7|-
TGTGCCTGGAGACCCGTAGGGGATCTCGGACCCTACGAGCAGTACTTC
CAWRPVGDLGPYEQYF
>TRBV7-3|-|TRBJ2-7|-
TGTGCCAGCAGCTTAAAGGGGGGGGGCTACGAGCAGTACTTC
CASSLKGGGYEQYF
>TRBV10-3|TRBD2|TRBJ2-3|-
TGTGCCATCAGTCTTACTAGCGGGGGGGCTACCCCCGAGGATACGCAGTATTTT
CAISLTSGGATPEDTQYF
>TRBV2|TRBD1|TRBJ1-1|-
TGTGCCAGCAGTGCCCAGGGGGCTGAAACTGAAGCTTTCTTT
CASSAQGAETEAFF
>TRBV10-3|-|TRBJ1-2|-
TGTGCCACCACAGGGAGGGAATATGGCTACACCTTC
CATTGREYGYTF
>TRBV27|TRBD2|TRBJ2-2|-
TGTGCCAGCAGTTTCGGGGCTAGCGGGTGGACCGGGGAGCTGTTTTTT
CASSFGASGWTGELFF
>TRBV7-2|-|TRBJ1-2|once
TGTGCCAGCAGCTTAGACGGGGGAGGCTTGAATGGCTACACCTTC
CASSLDGGGLNGYTF
>TRBV5-4|-|TRBJ2-1|-
TGTGCCAGCAGCTTGGATGGACAGAGGGGCATTGAGCAGTTCTTC
CASSLDGQRGIEQFF
>TRBV11-2|-|TRBJ1-5|-
TGTGCCAGCAGCTCTCTGGGGGGTGGAGGACAGCCCCAGCATTTT
CASSSLGGGGQPQHF